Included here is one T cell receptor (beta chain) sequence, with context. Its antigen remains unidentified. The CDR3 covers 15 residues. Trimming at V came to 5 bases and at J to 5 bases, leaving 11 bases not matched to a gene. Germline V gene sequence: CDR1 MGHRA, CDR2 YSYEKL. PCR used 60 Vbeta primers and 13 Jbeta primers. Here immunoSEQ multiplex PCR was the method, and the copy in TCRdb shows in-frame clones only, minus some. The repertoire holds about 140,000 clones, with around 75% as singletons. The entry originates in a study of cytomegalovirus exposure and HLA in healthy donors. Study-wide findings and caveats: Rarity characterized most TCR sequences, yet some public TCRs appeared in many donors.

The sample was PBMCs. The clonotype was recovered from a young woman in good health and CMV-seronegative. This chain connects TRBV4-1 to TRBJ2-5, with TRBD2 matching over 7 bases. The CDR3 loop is CASSYLGLVGETQYF. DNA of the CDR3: TGCGCCAGCAGCTACCTTGGACTAGTTGGCGAGACCCAGTACTTC.